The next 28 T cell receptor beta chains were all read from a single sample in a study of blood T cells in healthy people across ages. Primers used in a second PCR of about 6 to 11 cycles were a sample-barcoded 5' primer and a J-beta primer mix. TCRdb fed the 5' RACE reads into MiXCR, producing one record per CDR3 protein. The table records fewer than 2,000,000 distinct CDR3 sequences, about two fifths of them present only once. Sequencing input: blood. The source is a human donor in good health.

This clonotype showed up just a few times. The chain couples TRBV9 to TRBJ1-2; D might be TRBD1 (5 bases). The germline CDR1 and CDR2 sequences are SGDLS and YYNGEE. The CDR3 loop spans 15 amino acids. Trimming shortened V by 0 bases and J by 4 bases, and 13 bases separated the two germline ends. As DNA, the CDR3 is TGTGCCAGCAGCGTAGAAGGGACGGGGAGCTATGGCTACACCTTC. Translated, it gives CASSVEGTGSYGYTF.

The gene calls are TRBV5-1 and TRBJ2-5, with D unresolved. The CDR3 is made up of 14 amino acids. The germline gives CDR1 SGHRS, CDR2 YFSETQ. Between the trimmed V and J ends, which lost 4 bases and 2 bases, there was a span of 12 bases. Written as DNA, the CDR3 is TGCGCCAGCAGCCCCCCGGTAGGACAAGAGACCCAGTACTTC. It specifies CASSPPVGQETQYF.

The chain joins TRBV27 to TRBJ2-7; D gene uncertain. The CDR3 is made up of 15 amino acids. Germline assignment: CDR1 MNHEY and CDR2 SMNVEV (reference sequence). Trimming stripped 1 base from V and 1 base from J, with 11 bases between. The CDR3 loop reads CASSLWSDGSYEQYF. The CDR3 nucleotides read TGTGCCAGCAGTTTATGGAGCGATGGGTCCTACGAGCAGTACTTC.

CDR3 amino acids: CATSSGGRGTEAFF. In DNA, the CDR3 is TGTGCCACCAGCAGTGGGGGGAGGGGTACTGAAGCTTTCTTT. The V and J genes are TRBV15 and TRBJ1-1; D perhaps matches TRBD1 (5 bases). V lost 3 bases to trimming and J lost 5 bases, with 13 bases between them. The germline CDR1 and CDR2 sequences are LNHNV and YYDKDF (reference sequence). This CDR3 has 14 residues.

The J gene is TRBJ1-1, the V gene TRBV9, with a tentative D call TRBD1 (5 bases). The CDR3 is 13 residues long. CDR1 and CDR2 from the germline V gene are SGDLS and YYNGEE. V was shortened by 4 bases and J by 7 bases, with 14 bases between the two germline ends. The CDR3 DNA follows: TGTGCCAGCAGCCGCGGGACTCGGGTTGAAGCTTTCTTT. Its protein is CASSRGTRVEAFF.

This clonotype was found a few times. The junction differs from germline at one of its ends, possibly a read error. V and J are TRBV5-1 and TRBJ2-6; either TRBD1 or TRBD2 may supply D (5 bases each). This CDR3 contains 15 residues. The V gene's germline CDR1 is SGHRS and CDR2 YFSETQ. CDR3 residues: CASSEGFPGANVRTF. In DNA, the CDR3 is TGCGCCAGCAGCGAAGGGTTCCCCGGGGCCAACGTCCGGACTTTC.

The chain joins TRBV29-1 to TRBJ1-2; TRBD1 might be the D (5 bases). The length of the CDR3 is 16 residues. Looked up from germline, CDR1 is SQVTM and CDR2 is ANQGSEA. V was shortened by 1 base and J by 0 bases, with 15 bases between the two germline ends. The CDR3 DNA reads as TGCAGCGTTGAAGTTTGGAACAGGCAAGCTAACTATGGCTACACCTTC. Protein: CSVEVWNRQANYGYTF.

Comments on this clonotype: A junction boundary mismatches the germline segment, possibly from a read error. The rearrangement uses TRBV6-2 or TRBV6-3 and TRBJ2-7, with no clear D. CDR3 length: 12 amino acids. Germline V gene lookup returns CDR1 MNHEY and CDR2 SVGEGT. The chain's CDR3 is CASSDTERTIGF. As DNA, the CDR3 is TGTGCCAGCAGTGATACAGAGAGGACGATTGGATTC.

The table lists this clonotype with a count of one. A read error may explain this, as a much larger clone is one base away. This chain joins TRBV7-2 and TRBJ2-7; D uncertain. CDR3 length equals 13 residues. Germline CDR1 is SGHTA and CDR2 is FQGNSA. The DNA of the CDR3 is TGTGCCGGCAGCTTAAGGGCCAGCTACGAGCAGTACTTC. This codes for CAGSLRASYEQYF.

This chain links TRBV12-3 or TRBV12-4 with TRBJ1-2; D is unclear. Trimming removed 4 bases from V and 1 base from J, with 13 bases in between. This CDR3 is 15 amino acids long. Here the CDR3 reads CASSSRVNDNYGYTF. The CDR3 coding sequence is TGTGCCAGCAGTTCCCGGGTAAACGATAACTATGGCTACACCTTC.

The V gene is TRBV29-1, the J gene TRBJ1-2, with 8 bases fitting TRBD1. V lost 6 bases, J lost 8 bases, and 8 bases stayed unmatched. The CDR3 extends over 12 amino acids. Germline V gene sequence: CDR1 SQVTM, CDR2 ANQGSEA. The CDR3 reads CSVTGQGGGYTF. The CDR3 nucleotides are TGCAGCGTCACAGGACAGGGCGGGGGCTACACCTTC.

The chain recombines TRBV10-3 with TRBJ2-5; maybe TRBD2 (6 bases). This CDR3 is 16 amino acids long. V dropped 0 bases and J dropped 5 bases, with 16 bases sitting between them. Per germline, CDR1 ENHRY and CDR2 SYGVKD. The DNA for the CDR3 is TGTGCCATCAGTGAGTCTGGGGACTCGACCTGGGAGACCCAGTACTTC. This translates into CAISESGDSTWETQYF.

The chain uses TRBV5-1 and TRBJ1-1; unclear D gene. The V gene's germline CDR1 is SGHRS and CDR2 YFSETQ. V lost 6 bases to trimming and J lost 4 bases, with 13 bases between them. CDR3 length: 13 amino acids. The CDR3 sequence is CASTEGVGTEAFF. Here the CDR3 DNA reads TGCGCCAGCACGGAGGGAGTGGGCACTGAAGCTTTCTTT.

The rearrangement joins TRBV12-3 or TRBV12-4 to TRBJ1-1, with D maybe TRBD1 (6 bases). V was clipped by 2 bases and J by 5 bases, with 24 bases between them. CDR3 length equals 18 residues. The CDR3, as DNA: TGTGCCAGCAGTTTATCCCGGAGGGGGTTGAGGGAGGGGACTGAAGCTTTCTTT. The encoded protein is CASSLSRRGLREGTEAFF.

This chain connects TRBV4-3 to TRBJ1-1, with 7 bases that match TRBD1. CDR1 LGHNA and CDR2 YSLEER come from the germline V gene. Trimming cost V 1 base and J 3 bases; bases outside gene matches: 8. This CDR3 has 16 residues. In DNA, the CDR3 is TGCGCCAGCAGCCAAGTATACGACAGGGTGGACACTGAAGCTTTCTTT. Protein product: CASSQVYDRVDTEAFF.

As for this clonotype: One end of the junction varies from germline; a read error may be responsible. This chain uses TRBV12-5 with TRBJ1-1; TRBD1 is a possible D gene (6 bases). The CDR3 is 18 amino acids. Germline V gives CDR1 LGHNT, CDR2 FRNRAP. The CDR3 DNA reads TGTGCTAGCGGTTTCGCTTTATTTGGGGGGGGGCAATCCACTGAAGCTTTCTTT. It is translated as CASGFALFGGGQSTEAFF.

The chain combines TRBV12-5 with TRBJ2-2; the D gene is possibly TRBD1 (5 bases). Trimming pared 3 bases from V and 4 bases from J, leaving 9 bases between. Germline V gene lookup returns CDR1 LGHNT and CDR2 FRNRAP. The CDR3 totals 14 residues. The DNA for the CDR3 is TGTGCTAGTGGTTTAAGGGGTAGCACCGGGGAGCTGTTTTTT. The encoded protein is CASGLRGSTGELFF. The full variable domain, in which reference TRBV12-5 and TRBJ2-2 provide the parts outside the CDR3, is DARVTQTPRHKVTEMGQEVTMRCQPILGHNTVFWYRQTMMQGLELLAYFRNRAPLDDSGMPKDRFSAEMPDATLATLKIQPSEPRDSAVYFCASGLRGSTGELFFGEGSRLTVL.

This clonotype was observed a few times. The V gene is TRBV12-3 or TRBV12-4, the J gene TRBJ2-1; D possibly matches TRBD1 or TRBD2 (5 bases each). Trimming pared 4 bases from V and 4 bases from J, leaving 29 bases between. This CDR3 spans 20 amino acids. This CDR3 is CASSSRENLAWDRLYNEQFF. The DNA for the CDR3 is TGTGCCAGCAGTTCCCGGGAAAATTTGGCGTGGGACCGCCTATACAATGAGCAGTTCTTC.

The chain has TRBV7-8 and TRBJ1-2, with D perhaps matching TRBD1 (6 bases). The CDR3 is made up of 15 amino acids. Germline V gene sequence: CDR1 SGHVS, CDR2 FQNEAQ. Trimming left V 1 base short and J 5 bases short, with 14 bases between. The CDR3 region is CASSLGQARVYGYTF. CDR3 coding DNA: TGTGCCAGCAGCTTAGGACAGGCACGGGTTTATGGCTACACCTTC. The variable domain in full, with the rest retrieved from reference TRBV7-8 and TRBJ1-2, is GAGVSQSPRYKVAKRGQDVALRCDPISGHVSLFWYQQALGQGPEFLTYFQNEAQLDKSGLPSDRFFAERPEGSVSTLKIQRTQQEDSAVYLCASSLGQARVYGYTFGSGTRLTVV.

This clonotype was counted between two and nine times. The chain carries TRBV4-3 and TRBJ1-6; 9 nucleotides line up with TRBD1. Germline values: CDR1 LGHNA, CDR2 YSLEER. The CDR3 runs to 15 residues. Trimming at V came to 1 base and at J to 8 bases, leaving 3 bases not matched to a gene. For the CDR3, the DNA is TGCGCCAGCAGCCAAGCAGGGGACAGGGATTCACCCCTCCACTTT. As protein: CASSQAGDRDSPLHF.

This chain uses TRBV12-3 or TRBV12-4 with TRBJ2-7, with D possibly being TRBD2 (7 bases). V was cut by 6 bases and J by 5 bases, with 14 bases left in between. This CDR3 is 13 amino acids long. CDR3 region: CASRKGEGDEQYF. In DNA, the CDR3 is TGTGCCAGCAGAAAAGGGGAGGGGGACGAGCAGTACTTC.

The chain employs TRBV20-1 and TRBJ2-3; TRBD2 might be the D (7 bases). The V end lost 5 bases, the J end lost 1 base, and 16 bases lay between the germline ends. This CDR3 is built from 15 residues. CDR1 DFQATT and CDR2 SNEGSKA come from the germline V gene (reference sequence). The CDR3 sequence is CSAQGGGKGTDTQYF. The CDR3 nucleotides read TGCAGTGCTCAAGGGGGAGGGAAAGGCACAGATACGCAGTATTTT.

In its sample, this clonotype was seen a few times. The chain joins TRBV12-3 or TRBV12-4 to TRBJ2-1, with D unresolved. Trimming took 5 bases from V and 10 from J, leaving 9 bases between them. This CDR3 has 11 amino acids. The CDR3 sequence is CASSGQEEQFF. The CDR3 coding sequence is TGTGCCAGCAGTGGGCAGGAAGAGCAGTTCTTC.

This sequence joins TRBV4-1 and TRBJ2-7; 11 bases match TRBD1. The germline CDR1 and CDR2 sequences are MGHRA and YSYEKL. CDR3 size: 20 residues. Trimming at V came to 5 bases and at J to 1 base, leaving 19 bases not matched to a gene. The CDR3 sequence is CASSLIQTGTGGFQSYEQYF. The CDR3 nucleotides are TGCGCCAGCAGCTTGATACAGACCGGGACAGGGGGTTTTCAGTCCTACGAGCAGTACTTC.

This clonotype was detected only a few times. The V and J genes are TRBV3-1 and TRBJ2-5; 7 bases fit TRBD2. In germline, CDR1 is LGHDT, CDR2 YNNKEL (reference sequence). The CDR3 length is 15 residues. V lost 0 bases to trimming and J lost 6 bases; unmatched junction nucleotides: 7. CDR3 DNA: TGTGCCAGCAGCCAAGAGGGAGGGACCTTGCAGACCCAGTACTTC. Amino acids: CASSQEGGTLQTQYF.

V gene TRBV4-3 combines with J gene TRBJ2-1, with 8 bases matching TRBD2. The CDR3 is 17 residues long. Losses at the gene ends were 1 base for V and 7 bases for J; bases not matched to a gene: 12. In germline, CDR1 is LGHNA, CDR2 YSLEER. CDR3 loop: CASSQASGGATLNEQFF. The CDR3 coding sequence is TGCGCCAGCAGCCAAGCCTCCGGGGGGGCAACTTTGAATGAGCAGTTCTTC.

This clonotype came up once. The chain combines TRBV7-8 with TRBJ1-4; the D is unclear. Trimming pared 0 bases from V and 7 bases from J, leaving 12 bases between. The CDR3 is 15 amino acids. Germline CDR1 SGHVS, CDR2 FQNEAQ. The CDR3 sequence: CASSLALGVGEKLFF. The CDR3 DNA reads TGTGCCAGCAGCTTAGCCCTGGGCGTCGGTGAAAAACTGTTTTTT. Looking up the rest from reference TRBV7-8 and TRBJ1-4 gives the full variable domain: GAGVSQSPRYKVAKRGQDVALRCDPISGHVSLFWYQQALGQGPEFLTYFQNEAQLDKSGLPSDRFFAERPEGSVSTLKIQRTQQEDSAVYLCASSLALGVGEKLFFGSGTQLSVL.

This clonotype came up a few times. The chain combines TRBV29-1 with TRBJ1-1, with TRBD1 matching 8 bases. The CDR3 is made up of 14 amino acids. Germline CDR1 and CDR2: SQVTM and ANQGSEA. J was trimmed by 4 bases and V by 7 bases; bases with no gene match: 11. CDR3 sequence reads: CSATLGTGGTEAFF. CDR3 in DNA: TGCAGCGCTACACTCGGGACAGGTGGCACTGAAGCTTTCTTT.